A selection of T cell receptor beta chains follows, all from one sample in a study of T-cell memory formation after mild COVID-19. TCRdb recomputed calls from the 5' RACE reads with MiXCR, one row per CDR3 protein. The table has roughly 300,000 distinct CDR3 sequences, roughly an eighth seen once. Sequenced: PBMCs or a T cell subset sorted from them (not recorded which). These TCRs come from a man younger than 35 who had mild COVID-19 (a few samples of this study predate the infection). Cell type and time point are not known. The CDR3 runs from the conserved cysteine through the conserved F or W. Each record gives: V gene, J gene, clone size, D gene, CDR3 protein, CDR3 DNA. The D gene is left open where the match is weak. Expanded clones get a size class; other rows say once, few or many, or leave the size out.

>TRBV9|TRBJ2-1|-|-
CASSVIPGTSSYNEQFF
TGTGCCAGCAGCGTGATTCCGGGGACAAGCTCCTACAATGAGCAGTTCTTC
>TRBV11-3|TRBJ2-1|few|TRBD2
CASSPQLAGEAQEQFF
TGTGCCAGCAGCCCACAACTAGCGGGGGAGGCTCAGGAGCAGTTCTTC
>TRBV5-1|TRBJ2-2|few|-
CASSTNTNTGELFF
TGCGCCAGCAGCACGAATACGAACACCGGGGAGCTGTTTTTT
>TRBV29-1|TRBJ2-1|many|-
CSAGGQGVVRNEQFF
TGCAGCGCAGGAGGGCAGGGAGTAGTGCGCAATGAGCAGTTCTTC
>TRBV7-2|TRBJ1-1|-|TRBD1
CASSLVGTGSVRGTEAFF
TGTGCCAGCAGCTTAGTTGGGACAGGGAGCGTCCGCGGCACTGAAGCTTTCTTT
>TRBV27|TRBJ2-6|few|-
CASSWDGYSGANVLTF
TGTGCCAGCAGTTGGGACGGCTACTCTGGGGCCAACGTCCTGACTTTC
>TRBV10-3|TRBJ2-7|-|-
CAISAGRDSSEQYF
TGTGCCATCAGTGCGGGAAGGGATTCTTCCGAGCAGTACTTC
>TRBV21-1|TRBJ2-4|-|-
CASSKGSRLSAKNIQYF
TGTGCCAGCAGCAAAGGATCGAGGCTCTCGGCCAAAAACATTCAGTACTTC
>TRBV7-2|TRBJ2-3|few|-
CASSPRQARKADTQYF
TGTGCCAGCAGCCCACGACAAGCCCGGAAGGCTGATACGCAGTATTTT
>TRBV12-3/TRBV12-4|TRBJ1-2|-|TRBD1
CASSSQGYGGYTF
TGTGCCAGCAGCTCACAGGGGTACGGCGGCTACACCTTC
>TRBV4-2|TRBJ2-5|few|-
CASSQPGSQETQYF
TGTGCCAGCAGCCAACCGGGATCCCAAGAGACCCAGTACTTC
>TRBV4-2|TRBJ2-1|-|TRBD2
CASSPTSGGFNEQFF
TGTGCCAGCAGCCCGACTAGCGGGGGGTTCAATGAGCAGTTCTTC
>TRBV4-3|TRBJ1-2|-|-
CASSQDADLGYTF
TGCGCCAGCAGCCAAGATGCGGATCTGGGCTACACCTTC
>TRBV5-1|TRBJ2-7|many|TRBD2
CASSFAGVSYEQYF
TGCGCCAGCAGCTTCGCGGGGGTTTCCTACGAGCAGTACTTC
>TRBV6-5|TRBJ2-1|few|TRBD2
CASSSGGISYNEQFF
TGTGCCAGCAGTAGCGGGGGGATCTCCTACAATGAGCAGTTCTTC
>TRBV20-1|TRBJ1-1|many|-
CSAPWGAGTEAFF
TGCAGTGCTCCCTGGGGCGCGGGGACTGAAGCTTTCTTT
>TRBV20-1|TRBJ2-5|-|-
CSARRDGPYETQYF
TGCAGTGCTAGGCGGGACGGTCCTTACGAGACCCAGTACTTC
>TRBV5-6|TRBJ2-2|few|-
CASSLDWLGTGELFF
TGTGCCAGCAGCTTGGACTGGCTGGGCACCGGGGAGCTGTTTTTT
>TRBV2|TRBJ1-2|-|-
CASSAQQGNGYTF
TGTGCCAGCAGTGCCCAGCAGGGCAATGGCTACACCTTC
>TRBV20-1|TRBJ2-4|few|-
CSARDRDFGDIQYF
TGCAGTGCTAGAGATAGGGACTTCGGGGACATTCAGTACTTC
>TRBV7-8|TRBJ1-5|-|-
CASSLSRAAQPQHF
TGTGCCAGCAGCCTCTCACGGGCGGCTCAGCCCCAGCATTTT
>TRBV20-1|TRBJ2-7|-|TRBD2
CSATRTSLYEQYF
TGCAGTGCTACCCGGACTAGCCTCTACGAGCAGTACTTC
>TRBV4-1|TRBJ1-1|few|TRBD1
CASSPQGADAFF
TGCGCCAGCAGCCCACAGGGGGCGGACGCTTTCTTT
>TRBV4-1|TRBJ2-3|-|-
CASSQVQSADTQYF
TGCGCCAGCAGCCAAGTCCAGAGTGCAGATACGCAGTATTTT
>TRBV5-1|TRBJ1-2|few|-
CASSSPGESNYGYTF
TGCGCCAGCAGCTCCCCGGGGGAGTCTAACTATGGCTACACCTTC
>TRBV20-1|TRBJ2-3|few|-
CSASTTRGGDTQYF
TGCAGTGCGAGCACAACGCGGGGTGGCGATACGCAGTATTTT
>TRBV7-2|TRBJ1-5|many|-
CASSLGMDQPQHF
TGTGCCAGCAGCTTAGGGATGGATCAGCCCCAGCATTTT
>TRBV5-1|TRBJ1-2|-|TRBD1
CASSGQGTGLNYGYTF
TGCGCCAGCAGCGGACAAGGGACAGGGCTCAACTATGGCTACACCTTC
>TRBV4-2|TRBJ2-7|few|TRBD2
CASSEGGRGPYEQYF
TGTGCCAGCAGCGAAGGCGGGAGGGGACCCTACGAGCAGTACTTC